This entry concerns a single T cell receptor (beta chain). Its target is unknown. The record originates from a study of T cell responses to AZD1222 COVID-19 vaccine. Study results and caveats: Unmutated regions of variants are reportedly targeted by nearly half of spike-specific TCRs. Spike as a whole was targeted by vaccine-associated CD4 TCRs, dominant at 160-218 and 743-854. At baseline, seropositivity was found in only a handful of AZD1222 recipients.

Using immunoSEQ multiplex PCR, the repertoire was profiled, and TCRdb retains in-frame clones only, with some absent. The sample has approximately 140,000 clones, approximately 89% seen once. The sequencing used peripheral blood, collected on day 0 of AZD1222 vaccination. This sequence originates from an adult in good health.

The CDR3 DNA is TGTGCCACCAGTGATTCTGACACACTAGCGGGAGGCCCAGATACGCAGTATTTT. Protein: CATSDSDTLAGGPDTQYF. V is TRBV24-1 and J is TRBJ2-3, with 12 nucleotides matching TRBD2. The V gene end was trimmed by 2 bases and the J gene end by 4 bases; junction bases not matched to a gene: 9. This CDR3 comprises 18 residues. Germline CDR1 and CDR2: KGHDR and SFDVKD.